This entry features one T cell receptor (beta chain) sequence. As yet, its antigen is unknown. V was pared by 5 bases and J by 4 bases, with 6 bases of the junction left unmatched. The CDR3 is made up of 14 amino acids. One entry per CDR3 protein results from TCRdb running MiXCR on the 5' RACE reads. The sample contains hundreds of thousands of distinct CDR3 sequences, approximately 18% of which appear only once. The entry originates in a study of T-cell memory formation after mild COVID-19. Study-level results: Prior to infection, memory already included some responding clones, suggesting cross-reactive memory joined. Contracting CD4+ clones sat mainly in CM and EM; CD8+ in EMRA. Later expanders leaned CD4+, whereas day 15 to 85 contracting clones were balanced CD4/CD8.

This clonotype was sampled from a man aged 18 to 30 who had mild COVID-19 (a few samples of this study predate the infection). Cell type and time point are not known. This chain links TRBV12-3 or TRBV12-4 with TRBJ2-3, with 7 bases identical to TRBD1. The sample taken for sequencing was PBMCs or a T cell subset sorted from them (not recorded which). CDR3 DNA: TGTGCCAGCAGTATCCCCGGACAGGCAGATACGCAGTATTTT. This encodes CASSIPGQADTQYF.